This T cell receptor beta chain was captured in a study of TIL therapy for anti-PD-1-resistant metastatic lung cancer. Looking at the study overall: Patients had a median age of approximately 57 years (range about 38-85). Several tumors were EGFR-mutant and two were ALK-rearranged.

Sequencing used immunoSEQ v3. Sequenced by immunoSEQ multiplex PCR; TCRdb stores in-frame clones only, minus some. Altogether roughly 16,000 clones are present, around 86% being singletons, with the ten largest covering roughly 0.93%. The time point: pre-treatment sample, taken before nivolumab and TIL therapy. CDR1 LNHDA and CDR2 SQIVND come from the germline V gene (reference sequence). Losses at the gene ends were 4 bases for V and 0 bases for J; bases not matched to a gene: 3. The CDR3 loop spans 17 amino acids. This clone has just a few counts. Sequencing was performed on blood, taken at baseline. The chain employs TRBV19 and TRBJ2-1; TRBD2 matches at 13 bases. This clonotype was obtained from a person aged 25 to 79 with non-small cell lung cancer. The CDR3: CASSTRTSGSSYNEQFF. DNA of the CDR3: TGTGCCAGTAGTACCCGGACTAGCGGGAGCTCCTACAATGAGCAGTTCTTC.